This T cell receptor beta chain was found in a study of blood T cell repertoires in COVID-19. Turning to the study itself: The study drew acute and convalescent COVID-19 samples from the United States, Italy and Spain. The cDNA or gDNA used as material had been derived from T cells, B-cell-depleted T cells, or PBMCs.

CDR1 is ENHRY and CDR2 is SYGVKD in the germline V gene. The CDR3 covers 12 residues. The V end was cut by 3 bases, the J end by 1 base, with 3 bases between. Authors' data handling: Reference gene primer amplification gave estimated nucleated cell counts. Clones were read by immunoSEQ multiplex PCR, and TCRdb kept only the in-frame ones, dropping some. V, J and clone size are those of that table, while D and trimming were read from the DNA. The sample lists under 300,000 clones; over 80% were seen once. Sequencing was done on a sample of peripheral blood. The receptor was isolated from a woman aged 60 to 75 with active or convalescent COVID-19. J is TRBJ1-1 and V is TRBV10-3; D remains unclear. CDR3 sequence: CAISDRNTEAFF. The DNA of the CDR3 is TGTGCCATCAGTGACAGGAACACTGAAGCTTTCTTT.